This T cell receptor (beta chain) was obtained from a study of T cell repertoires in cytomegalovirus infection. TCRdb re-called the reads through MiXCR, storing one row per CDR3 protein. This table has fewer than 900,000 distinct CDR3 sequences, roughly 28% appearing once. A remark on this clonotype: What it binds is unknown.

This receptor was identified in a human donor in good health (CMV status not recorded). Some clones in this sample may be carry-over from other donors' samples. The sequences come from cultured CD8+ T cells from PBMCs, collected from culture after CMV antigen stimulation.

Written as DNA, the CDR3 is TGCGCCAGCAGCCAGAACAGGGGAGGCTACAATGAGCAGTTCTTC. The encoded protein is CASSQNRGGYNEQFF. V is TRBV4-1 and J is TRBJ2-1; possibly TRBD1 for D (7 bases). The CDR3 extends over 15 amino acids. CDR1 is MGHRA and CDR2 is YSYEKL in the germline V gene. V lost 3 bases to trimming and J lost 3 bases, with 12 bases between them.